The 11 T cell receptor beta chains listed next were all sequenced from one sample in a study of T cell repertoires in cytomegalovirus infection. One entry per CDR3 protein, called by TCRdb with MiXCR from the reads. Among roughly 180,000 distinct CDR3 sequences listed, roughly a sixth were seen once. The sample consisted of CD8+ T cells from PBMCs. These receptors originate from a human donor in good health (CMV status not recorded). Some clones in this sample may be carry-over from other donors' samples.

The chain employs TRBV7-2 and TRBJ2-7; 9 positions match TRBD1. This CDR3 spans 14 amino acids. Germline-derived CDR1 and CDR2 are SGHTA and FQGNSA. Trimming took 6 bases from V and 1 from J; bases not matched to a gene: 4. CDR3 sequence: CASRVGTGSYEQYF. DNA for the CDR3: TGTGCCAGCAGAGTCGGGACAGGGTCCTACGAGCAGTACTTC. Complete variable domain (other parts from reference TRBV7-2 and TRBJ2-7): GAGVSQSPSNKVTEKGKDVELRCDPISGHTALYWYRQSLGQGLEFLIYFQGNSAPDKSGLPSDRFSAERTGGSVSTLTIQRTQQEDSAVYLCASRVGTGSYEQYFGPGTRLTVT.

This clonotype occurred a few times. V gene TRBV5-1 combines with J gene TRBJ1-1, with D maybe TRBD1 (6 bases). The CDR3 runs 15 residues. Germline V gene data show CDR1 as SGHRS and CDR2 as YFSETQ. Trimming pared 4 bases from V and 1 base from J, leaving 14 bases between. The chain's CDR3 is CASSLAGTPNTEAFF. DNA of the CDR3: TGCGCCAGCAGCCTTGCCGGGACACCGAACACTGAAGCTTTCTTT.

CDR3 sequence (DNA): TGTGCCAGCAGTAGGGACAGGGGGACTCTAGAGACCCAGTACTTC. Its protein is CASSRDRGTLETQYF. This chain links TRBV6-1 with TRBJ2-5, with 11 bases fitting TRBD1. CDR3 length: 15 residues. Germline trimming cut 5 bases from V and 4 bases from J; bases unmatched to any gene: 6. Germline V gene lookup returns CDR1 MNHNS and CDR2 SASEGT.

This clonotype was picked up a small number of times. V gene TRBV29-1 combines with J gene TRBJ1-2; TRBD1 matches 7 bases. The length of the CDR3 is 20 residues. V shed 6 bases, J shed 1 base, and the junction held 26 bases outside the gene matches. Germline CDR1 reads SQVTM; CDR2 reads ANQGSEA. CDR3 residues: CSVGSRIQGKRLVDNYGYTF. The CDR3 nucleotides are TGCAGCGTGGGATCCCGGATACAGGGGAAGAGATTGGTCGATAACTATGGCTACACCTTC.

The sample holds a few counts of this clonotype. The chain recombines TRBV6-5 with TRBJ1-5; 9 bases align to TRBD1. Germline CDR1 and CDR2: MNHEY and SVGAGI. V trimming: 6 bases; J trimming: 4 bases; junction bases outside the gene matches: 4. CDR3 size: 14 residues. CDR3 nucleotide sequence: TGTGCCAGCAGGGGACAGGGCGCTAATCAGCCCCAGCATTTT. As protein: CASRGQGANQPQHF.

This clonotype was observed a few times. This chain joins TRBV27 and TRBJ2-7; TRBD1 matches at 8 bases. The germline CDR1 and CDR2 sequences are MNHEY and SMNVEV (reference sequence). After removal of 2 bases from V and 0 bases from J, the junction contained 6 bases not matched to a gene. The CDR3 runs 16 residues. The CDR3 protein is CASSLSRQGFSYEQYF. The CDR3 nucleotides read TGTGCCAGCAGTTTAAGTCGACAGGGGTTCTCCTACGAGCAGTACTTC.

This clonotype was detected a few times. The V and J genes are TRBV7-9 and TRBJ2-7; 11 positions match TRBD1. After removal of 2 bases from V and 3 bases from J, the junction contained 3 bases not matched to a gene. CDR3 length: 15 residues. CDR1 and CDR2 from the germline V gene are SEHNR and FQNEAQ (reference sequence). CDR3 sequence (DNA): TGTGCCAGCAGCTTACCGGGACAGGGGGGCTACGAGCAGTACTTC. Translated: CASSLPGQGGYEQYF.

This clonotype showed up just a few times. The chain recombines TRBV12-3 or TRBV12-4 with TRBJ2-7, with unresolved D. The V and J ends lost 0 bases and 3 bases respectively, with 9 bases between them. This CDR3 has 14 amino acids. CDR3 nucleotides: TGTGCCAGCAGTTTAGCGTCCGCGGACTACGAGCAGTACTTC. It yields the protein CASSLASADYEQYF.

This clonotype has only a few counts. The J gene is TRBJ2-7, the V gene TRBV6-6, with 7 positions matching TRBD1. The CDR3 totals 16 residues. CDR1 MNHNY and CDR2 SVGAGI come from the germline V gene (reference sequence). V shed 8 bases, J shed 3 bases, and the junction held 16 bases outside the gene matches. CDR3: CASSPRSGGPGYEQYF. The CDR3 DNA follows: TGTGCCAGCTCTCCGAGGTCAGGGGGACCGGGCTACGAGCAGTACTTC.

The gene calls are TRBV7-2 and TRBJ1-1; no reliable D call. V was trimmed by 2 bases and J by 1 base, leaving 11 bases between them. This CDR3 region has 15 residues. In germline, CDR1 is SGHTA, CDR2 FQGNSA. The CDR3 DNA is TGTGCCAGCAGCTTAACACAACAGAAGAACACTGAAGCTTTCTTT. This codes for CASSLTQQKNTEAFF.

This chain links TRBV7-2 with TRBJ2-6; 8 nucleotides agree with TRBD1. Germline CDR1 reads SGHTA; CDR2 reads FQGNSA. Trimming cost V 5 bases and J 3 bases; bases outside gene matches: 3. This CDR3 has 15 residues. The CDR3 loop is CASSQGADGANVLTF. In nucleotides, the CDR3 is TGTGCCAGCAGCCAGGGGGCCGATGGGGCCAACGTCCTGACTTTC.